This T cell receptor (beta chain) was captured in a study of T cell changes during pregnancy in multiple sclerosis. Only in-frame clones appear in the TCRdb table, and some are missing; sequencing was by immunoSEQ multiplex PCR. The sample comprises tens of thousands of clones, about 94% of which are singletons, and around 1.8% rests with the top ten. This CDR3 contains 15 residues. With 3 bases removed from V and 0 bases from J, the gap between germline ends came to 11 bases. The V gene's germline CDR1 is SGHNT and CDR2 YYREEE (reference sequence). This clone was found once. This clonotype originated in a female donor in good health, enrolled as a control in a pregnancy study. The chain combines TRBV5-4 with TRBJ2-3; D might be TRBD1 (6 bases). The sample consisted of peripheral blood, taken after pregnancy. The CDR3 is CASSSKTGSTDTQYF. CDR3 nucleotides: TGTGCCAGCAGCTCGAAGACAGGAAGCACAGATACGCAGTATTTT.